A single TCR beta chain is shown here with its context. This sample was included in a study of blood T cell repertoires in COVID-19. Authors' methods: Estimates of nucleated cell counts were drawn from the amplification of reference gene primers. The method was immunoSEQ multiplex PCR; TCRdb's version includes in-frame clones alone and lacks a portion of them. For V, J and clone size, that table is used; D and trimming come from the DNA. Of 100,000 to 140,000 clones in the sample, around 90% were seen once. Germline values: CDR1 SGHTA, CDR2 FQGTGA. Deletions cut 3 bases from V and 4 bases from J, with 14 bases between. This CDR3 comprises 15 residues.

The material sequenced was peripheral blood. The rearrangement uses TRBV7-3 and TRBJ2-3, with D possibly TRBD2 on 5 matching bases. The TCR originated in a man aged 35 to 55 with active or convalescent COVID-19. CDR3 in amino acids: CASSFMGGSPDTQYF. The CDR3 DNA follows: TGTGCCAGCAGCTTTATGGGCGGGTCCCCAGATACGCAGTATTTT.